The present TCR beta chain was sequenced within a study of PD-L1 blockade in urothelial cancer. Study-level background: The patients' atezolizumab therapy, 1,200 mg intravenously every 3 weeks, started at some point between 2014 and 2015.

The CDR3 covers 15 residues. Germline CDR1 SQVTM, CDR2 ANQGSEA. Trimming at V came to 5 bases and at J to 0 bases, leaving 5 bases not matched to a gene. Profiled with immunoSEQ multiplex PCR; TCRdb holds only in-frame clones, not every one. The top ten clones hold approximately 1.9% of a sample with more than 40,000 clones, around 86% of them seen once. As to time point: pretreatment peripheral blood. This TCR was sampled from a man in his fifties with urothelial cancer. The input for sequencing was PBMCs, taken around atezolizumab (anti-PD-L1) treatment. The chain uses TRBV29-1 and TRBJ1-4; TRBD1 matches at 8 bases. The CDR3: CSVPTGAATNEKLFF. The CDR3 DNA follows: TGCAGCGTTCCGACAGGGGCGGCAACTAATGAAAAACTGTTTTTT.